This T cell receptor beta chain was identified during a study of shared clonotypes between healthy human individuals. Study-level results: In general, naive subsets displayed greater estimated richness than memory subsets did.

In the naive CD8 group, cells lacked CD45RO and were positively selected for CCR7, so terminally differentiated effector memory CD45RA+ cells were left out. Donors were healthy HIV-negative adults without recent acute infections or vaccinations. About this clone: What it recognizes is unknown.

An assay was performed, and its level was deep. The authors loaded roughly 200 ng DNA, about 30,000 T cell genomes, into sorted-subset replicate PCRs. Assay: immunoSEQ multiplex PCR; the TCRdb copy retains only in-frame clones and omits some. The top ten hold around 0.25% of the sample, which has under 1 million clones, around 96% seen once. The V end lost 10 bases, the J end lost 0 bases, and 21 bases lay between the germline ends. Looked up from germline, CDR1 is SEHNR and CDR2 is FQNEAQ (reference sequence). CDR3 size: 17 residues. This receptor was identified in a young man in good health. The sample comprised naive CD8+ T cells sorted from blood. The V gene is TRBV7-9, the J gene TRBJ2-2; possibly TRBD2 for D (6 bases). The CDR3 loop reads CATPPPAGQPNTGELFF. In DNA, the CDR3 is TGTGCCACCCCACCCCCCGCGGGGCAGCCGAACACCGGGGAGCTGTTTTTT.